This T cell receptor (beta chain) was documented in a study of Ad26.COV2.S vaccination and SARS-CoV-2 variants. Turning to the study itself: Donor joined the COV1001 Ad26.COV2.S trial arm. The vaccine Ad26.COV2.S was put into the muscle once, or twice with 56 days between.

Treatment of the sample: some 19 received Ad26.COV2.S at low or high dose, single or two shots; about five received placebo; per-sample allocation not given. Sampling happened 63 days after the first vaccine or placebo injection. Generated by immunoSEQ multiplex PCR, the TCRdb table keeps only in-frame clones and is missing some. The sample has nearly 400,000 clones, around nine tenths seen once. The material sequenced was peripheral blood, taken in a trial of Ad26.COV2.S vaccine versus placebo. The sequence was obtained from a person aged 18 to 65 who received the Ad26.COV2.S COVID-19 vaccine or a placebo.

The CDR3 DNA follows: TGTGCCAGTAGTATTGGGATTTTCACAGATACGCAGTATTTT. Amino acids: CASSIGIFTDTQYF. The chain carries TRBV19 and TRBJ2-3; D is unclear. The germline gives CDR1 LNHDA, CDR2 SQIVND (reference sequence). This CDR3 spans 14 amino acids. With 3 bases removed from V and 2 bases from J, the gap between germline ends came to 9 bases. Combining the CDR3 with reference TRBV19 and TRBJ2-3 gives the whole variable domain DGGITQSPKYLFRKEGQNVTLSCEQNLNHDAMYWYRQDPGQGLRLIYYSQIVNDFQKGDIAEGYSVSREKKESFPLTVTSAQKNPTAFYLCASSIGIFTDTQYFGPGTRLTVL.